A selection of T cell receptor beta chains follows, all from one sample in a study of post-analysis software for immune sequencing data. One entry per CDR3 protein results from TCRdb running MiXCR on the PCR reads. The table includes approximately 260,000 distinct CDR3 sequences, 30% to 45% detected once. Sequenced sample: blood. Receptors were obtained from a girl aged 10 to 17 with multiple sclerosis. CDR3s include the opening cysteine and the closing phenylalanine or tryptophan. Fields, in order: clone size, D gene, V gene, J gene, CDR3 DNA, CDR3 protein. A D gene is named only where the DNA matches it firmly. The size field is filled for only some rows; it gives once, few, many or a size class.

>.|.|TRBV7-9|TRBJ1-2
TGTGCCAGCAGCCCCTCGGGGCCGACAAGCTATGGCTACACCTTC
CASSPSGPTSYGYTF
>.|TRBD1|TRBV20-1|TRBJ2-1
TGCAGTGCTAGAGATCCCGGGACAGGGACTTACCAGTTCTTC
CSARDPGTGTYQFF
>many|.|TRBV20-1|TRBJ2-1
TGCAGTGCTACCCGGGCCCGCGAGCAGTTCTTC
CSATRAREQFF
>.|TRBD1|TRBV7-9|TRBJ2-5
TGTGCCAGCAGCCCGGGACAGTTTAGCGACGAGACCCAGTACTTC
CASSPGQFSDETQYF
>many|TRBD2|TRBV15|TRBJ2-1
TGTGCCACCAGCAGCGTCGGGGGGGTGTACAATGAGCAGTTCTTC
CATSSVGGVYNEQFF
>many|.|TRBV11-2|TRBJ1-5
TGTGCCAGCAGCTTAGAAGGCAGAAATCAGCCCCAGCATTTT
CASSLEGRNQPQHF
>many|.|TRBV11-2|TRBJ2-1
TGTGCCAGCAGCTCGGCAGGGTACGAGCAGTTCTTC
CASSSAGYEQFF
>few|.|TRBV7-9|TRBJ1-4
TGTGCCAGCAGCTCTGCCGGGGCTAATGAAAAACTGTTTTTT
CASSSAGANEKLFF
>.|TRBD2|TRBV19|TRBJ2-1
TGTGCCAGTAGTAGAAAAAGGGGACTAGCGGAATACAATGAGCAGTTCTTC
CASSRKRGLAEYNEQFF
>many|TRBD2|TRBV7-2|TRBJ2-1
TGTGCCAGCAGCGCCACTAGCGGGAGGTACAATGAGCAGTTCTTC
CASSATSGRYNEQFF
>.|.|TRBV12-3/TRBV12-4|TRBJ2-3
TGTGCCAGCAGATTAAGAGCAGATACGCAATATTTT
CASRLRADTQYF
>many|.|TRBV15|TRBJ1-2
TGTGCCACCAGCGGTCCGGGACCTCCCTATGGCTACACCTTC
CATSGPGPPYGYTF
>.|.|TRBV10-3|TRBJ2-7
TGTGCCATCGGGGACAACAGGGTCGTACAATACGAGCAGTACTTC
CAIGDNRVVQYEQYF
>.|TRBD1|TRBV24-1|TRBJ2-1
TGTGCCACCAGTGATTTGCAACAGGGGGCGAATGAGCAGTTCTTC
CATSDLQQGANEQFF
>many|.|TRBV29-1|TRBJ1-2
TGCAGCGTTGGGGGACATGCTCCTAACTATGGCTACACCTTC
CSVGGHAPNYGYTF
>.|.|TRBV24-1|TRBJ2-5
TGTGCCACCAGTGGGCCCGGCGCTGAGCAAGAGACCCAGTACTTC
CATSGPGAEQETQYF
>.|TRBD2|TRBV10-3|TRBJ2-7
TGTGCCATCAGTGAGTCTAAGCGGGAGGTCCACCCTCCCTACAATGAGCAGTACTTC
CAISESKREVHPPYNEQYF
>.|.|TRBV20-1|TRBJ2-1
TGCAGTGTCCGGTGGAGCGGCTCTGCTAGCTCCTACAATGAGCAGTTCTTC
CSVRWSGSASSYNEQFF
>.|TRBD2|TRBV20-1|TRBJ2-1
TGCAGTGCTAGACTAAGCGGGAGGTACAATGAGCAGTTCTTC
CSARLSGRYNEQFF
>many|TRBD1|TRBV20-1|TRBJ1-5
TGCAGTGCTAGTGAGTGGACAGGTAGCAATCAGCCCCAGCATTTT
CSASEWTGSNQPQHF
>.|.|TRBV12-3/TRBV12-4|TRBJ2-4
TGTGCCAGCAGTCATCCTTATAAAAACATTCAGTACTTC
CASSHPYKNIQYF
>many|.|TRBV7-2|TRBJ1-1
TGTGCCAGCAGCCAGGGACGGTACACTGAAGCTTTCTTT
CASSQGRYTEAFF
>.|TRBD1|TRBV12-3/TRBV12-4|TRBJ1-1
TGTGCCAGCAGTTCGTCAAGGGACAGGGGGCAGGACACTGAAGCTTTCTTT
CASSSSRDRGQDTEAFF
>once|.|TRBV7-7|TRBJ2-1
TGTGCTAGCAGCTTAGCGTTGGCTAGCGATGAGCAGTTCTTC
CASSLALASDEQFF
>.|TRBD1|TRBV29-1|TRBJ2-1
TGCAGCGGGGGAGGACAGGGTCCCTACAATGAGCAGTTCTTC
CSGGGQGPYNEQFF
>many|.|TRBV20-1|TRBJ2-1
TGCAGTGCTAGACCAGCGGAAAGACTCAATGAGCAGTTCTTC
CSARPAERLNEQFF
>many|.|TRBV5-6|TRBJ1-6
TGTGCCAGCAGCTCGACTGAGACAGGACTCTATAATTCACCCCTCCACTTT
CASSSTETGLYNSPLHF
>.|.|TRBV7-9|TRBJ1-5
TGTGCCAGCAGCTTAGGCGGCGGGCAGCCCCAGCATTTT
CASSLGGGQPQHF
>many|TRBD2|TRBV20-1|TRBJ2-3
TGCAGTGCTAGAGCTAGCGGGGGGGTCGGGGATACGCAGTATTTT
CSARASGGVGDTQYF
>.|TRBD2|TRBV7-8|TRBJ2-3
TGTGTCAGCAGCCCCACGATGCTAGCGGGGGGGACCGGAACGCAGTATTTT
CVSSPTMLAGGTGTQYF
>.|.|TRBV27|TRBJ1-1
TGTGCCAGCAGTTTAAATGATTGGAACACTGAAGCTTTCTTT
CASSLNDWNTEAFF
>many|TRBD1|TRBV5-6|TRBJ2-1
TGTGCCAGCAGCCAACTGGACAGGGCACCTGATGAGCAGTTCTTC
CASSQLDRAPDEQFF
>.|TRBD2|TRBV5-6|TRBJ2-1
TGTGCCAGCAGGTCTGGCACTAGCGGGAGGTACAATGAGCAGTTCTTC
CASRSGTSGRYNEQFF
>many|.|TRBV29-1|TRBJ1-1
TGCAGCGTGACAGGTTTCCCCGAAGCTTTCTTT
CSVTGFPEAFF
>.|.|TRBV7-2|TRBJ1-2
TGTGCCAGCAGCTTAGGGACAGACAATTACGGAGGCTACACCTTC
CASSLGTDNYGGYTF
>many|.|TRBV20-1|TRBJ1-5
TGCAGTGCTAGAGATAGAAGGGGCCGGGACAATCAGCCCCAGCATTTT
CSARDRRGRDNQPQHF
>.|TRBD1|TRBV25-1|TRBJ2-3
TGTGCCAGCAGTGAAGGACAGGGACGGGAAAAACTGTATTTT
CASSEGQGREKLYF
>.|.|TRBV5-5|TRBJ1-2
TGTGCCAGCAGCTTGGTTTCAGCTAACTATGGCTACACCTTC
CASSLVSANYGYTF
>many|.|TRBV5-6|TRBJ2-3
TGTGCCAGCAGCTTGCCCTACACAGATACGCAGTATTTT
CASSLPYTDTQYF
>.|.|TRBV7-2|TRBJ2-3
TGTGCCAGCAGCCCGGCCTTGGGAACAGATACGCAGTATTTT
CASSPALGTDTQYF
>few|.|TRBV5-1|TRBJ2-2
TGCGCCAGCAGCCAAGGCAGGGACACCGGGGAGCTGTTTTTT
CASSQGRDTGELFF
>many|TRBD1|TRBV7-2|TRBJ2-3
TGTGCCAGCAGCTTAGTACCGGGACAGGGCACAGATACGCAGTATTTT
CASSLVPGQGTDTQYF
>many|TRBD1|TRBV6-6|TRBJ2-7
TGTGCCAGCACCTCCCGGAGGGCGGGGACAGGGGATCTATACGAGCAGTACTTC
CASTSRRAGTGDLYEQYF